Presented here are 28 T cell receptor beta chains from one specimen sequenced in a study of technical replicates of blood from a few donors. Produced via immunoSEQ multiplex PCR; TCRdb's table is partial and in-frame only. The sample includes about 83,000 clones, 94% of them seen just once. Sample: T cells isolated from PBMCs. The receptors were gathered from a human donor in good health.

The chain carries TRBV4-1 and TRBJ1-1; a weak D match, TRBD1 (6 bases). The CDR3 covers 15 residues. V lost 4 bases, J lost 5 bases, and 17 bases lay in between. The V gene's germline CDR1 is MGHRA and CDR2 YSYEKL. In DNA, the CDR3 is TGCGCCAGCAGCCCGTCCCCCAGGGGCGGTACTGAAGCTTTCTTT. It specifies CASSPSPRGGTEAFF.

The chain employs TRBV5-8 and TRBJ2-2; 8 nucleotides agree with TRBD2. The V segment lost 1 base and the J segment 3 bases; nucleotides outside the gene matches: 2. CDR1 is SGHTS and CDR2 is YDEGEE in the germline V gene. The CDR3 sequence is 15 residues long. CDR3 residues: CASSLLAGYTGELFF. For the CDR3, the DNA is TGTGCCAGCAGCTTGTTAGCGGGGTACACCGGGGAGCTGTTTTTT.

The chain recombines TRBV29-1 with TRBJ2-1, with TRBD2 matching over 12 bases. The ends lost 6 bases at V and 3 bases at J; junction bases unmatched: 9. The CDR3 runs 16 residues. Germline V lookup: CDR1 SQVTM, CDR2 ANQGSEA. The CDR3 spells CSVGLWTSGIYNEQFF. In DNA form, the CDR3 reads TGCAGCGTCGGCCTATGGACTAGCGGGATCTACAATGAGCAGTTCTTC.

The chain is built from TRBV6-1 and TRBJ1-1; D is undetermined. The V gene lost 7 bases and the J gene lost 1 base, with 7 bases spanning the gap. The CDR3 sequence is 12 residues long. Germline V gene data show CDR1 as MNHNS and CDR2 as SASEGT. Written as DNA, the CDR3 is TGTGCCAGCAAACGGTGGAACACTGAAGCTTTCTTT. This codes for CASKRWNTEAFF.

J is TRBJ1-4 and V is TRBV4-1, with D perhaps TRBD1 (5 bases). Trimming shortened V by 2 bases and J by 5 bases, and 12 bases separated the two germline ends. Germline V gene sequence: CDR1 MGHRA, CDR2 YSYEKL. The CDR3 sequence is 15 residues long. CDR3 sequence: CASSQPQGVNEKLFF. The CDR3 DNA reads as TGCGCCAGCAGCCAACCGCAGGGTGTCAATGAAAAACTGTTTTTT.

The count of this clone is one. The chain joins TRBV5-1 to TRBJ2-7, with 10 bases aligning to TRBD1. In germline, CDR1 is SGHRS, CDR2 YFSETQ. V was clipped by 0 bases and J by 7 bases; unmatched bases: 10. The CDR3 consists of 16 residues. In DNA, the CDR3 is TGCGCCAGCAGCTTGGACCCCGGGACAGGGGTTGGGGAGCAGTACTTC. This sequence encodes CASSLDPGTGVGEQYF.

CDR3 bases: TGTGCCAGCAGCTTAACCCAGGGCTCAGATACGCAGTATTTT. Translating it yields CASSLTQGSDTQYF. The chain is built from TRBV7-9 and TRBJ2-3, with TRBD1 as a possible D gene (5 bases). Germline CDR1 SEHNR, CDR2 FQNEAQ (reference sequence). V lost 2 bases to trimming and J lost 4 bases, with 10 bases between them. The CDR3 is 14 amino acids.

The chain employs TRBV5-4 and TRBJ1-3; D remains unclear. CDR1 and CDR2 (germline): SGHNT, YYREEE (reference sequence). The CDR3 is 14 residues long. The V gene lost 2 bases and the J gene lost 1 base, with 7 bases spanning the gap. This chain's CDR3 is CASSFGQSGNTIYF. In DNA, the CDR3 is TGTGCCAGCAGCTTTGGTCAGTCTGGAAACACCATATATTTT.

V and J are TRBV4-1 and TRBJ2-7; 8 nucleotides align to TRBD2. CDR1 MGHRA and CDR2 YSYEKL come from the germline V gene. This CDR3 spans 15 amino acids. V shed 1 base, J shed 8 bases, and the junction held 10 bases outside the gene matches. The CDR3 region is CASSQGHLVAGKQYF. As DNA, the CDR3 is TGCGCCAGCAGCCAAGGGCATCTGGTAGCGGGGAAGCAGTACTTC.

This chain connects TRBV6-5 to TRBJ1-2, with 12 bases that match TRBD1. This CDR3 has 16 residues. Germline values: CDR1 MNHEY, CDR2 SVGAGI. J gave up 5 bases and V 3 bases, and 7 bases lay outside the gene matches. CDR3 nucleotides: TGTGCCAGCAGTTATACTGGGACAGGGGGCAGGTATGGCTACACCTTC. It translates to CASSYTGTGGRYGYTF.

The rearrangement joins TRBV13 to TRBJ2-5; tentatively, D is TRBD1 (6 bases). CDR3 length: 17 residues. The V gene lost 5 bases and the J gene lost 2 bases, with 21 bases spanning the gap. From germline, CDR1 is PRHDT and CDR2 FYEKMQ (reference sequence). CDR3 loop: CASSLTGGGTLQETQYF. In nucleotides, the CDR3 is TGTGCCAGCAGCCTGACCGGTGGGGGCACCCTACAAGAGACCCAGTACTTC.

The genes are TRBV10-1 and TRBJ1-2; 11 positions match TRBD1. CDR1 WNHNN and CDR2 SYGVQD come from the germline V gene (reference sequence). CDR3 size: 15 residues. The J segment lost 7 bases and the V segment lost 0 bases, leaving 4 bases of the junction unmatched. In nucleotides, the CDR3 is TGCGCCAGCAGTGAGTCGAGGACAGGGGGCTCTGGCTACACCTTC. Translation: CASSESRTGGSGYTF.

The V gene is TRBV5-1, the J gene TRBJ1-3; perhaps TRBD1 as D (6 bases). CDR3 length equals 16 residues. Deletions cut 3 bases from V and 2 bases from J, with 15 bases between. The germline V gene encodes CDR1 SGHRS and CDR2 YFSETQ. The CDR3 coding sequence is TGCGCCAGCAGCTCGACTGGGACACTTACTGGAAACACCATATATTTT. Translating it yields CASSSTGTLTGNTIYF.

The chain joins TRBV6-1 to TRBJ1-1; D gene unclear. The CDR3 totals 12 residues. Looked up from germline, CDR1 is MNHNS and CDR2 is SASEGT. Deletions cut 5 bases from V and 1 base from J, with 5 bases between. The CDR3 reads CASSTANTEAFF. The CDR3 DNA reads TGTGCCAGCAGTACAGCGAACACTGAAGCTTTCTTT.

The J gene is TRBJ1-2, the V gene TRBV6-5; D perhaps matches TRBD1 (5 bases). Deletions cut 4 bases from V and 2 bases from J, with 11 bases between. This CDR3 has 14 amino acids. In germline, CDR1 is MNHEY, CDR2 SVGAGI. CDR3 protein: CASSLARENYGYTF. The CDR3 nucleotides are TGTGCCAGCAGTTTGGCCAGGGAAAACTATGGCTACACCTTC.

This clone was detected once. This sequence joins TRBV7-2 and TRBJ1-5; D gene unclear. CDR3 length: 13 residues. V lost 2 bases and J 7 bases, leaving 9 bases between the germline ends. The germline V gene encodes CDR1 SGHTA and CDR2 FQGNSA. Here the CDR3 DNA reads TGTGCCAGCAGCTTAAACTCGAACCAGCCCCAGCATTTT. Translating it yields CASSLNSNQPQHF.

This chain connects TRBV10-2 to TRBJ2-7; 13 bases are a match to TRBD2. After removal of 6 bases from V and 4 bases from J, the junction contained 9 bases not matched to a gene. CDR1 WSHSY and CDR2 SAAADI come from the germline V gene. There are 16 residues in the CDR3. DNA of the CDR3: TGCGCCAGCAGCCCCGGGACTAGCGGGATGATTTACGAGCAGTACTTC. The encoded protein is CASSPGTSGMIYEQYF.

The chain joins TRBV11-3 to TRBJ2-1; 7 nucleotides align to TRBD1. This CDR3 region has 16 residues. The V segment lost 5 bases and the J segment 3 bases; nucleotides outside the gene matches: 10. Germline CDR1 and CDR2: SGHNT and YENEEA. CDR3 sequence: CASSRQAGGSYNEQFF. In DNA, the CDR3 is TGTGCCAGCAGCCGCCAGGCAGGGGGAAGCTACAATGAGCAGTTCTTC. The whole variable domain, filled in from reference TRBV11-3 and TRBJ2-1, reads EAGVVQSPRYKIIEKKQPVAFWCNPISGHNTLYWYLQNLGQGPELLIRYENEEAVDDSQLPKDRFSAERLKGVDSTLKIQPAELGDSAVYLCASSRQAGGSYNEQFFGPGTRLTVL.

The rearrangement links TRBV5-1 to TRBJ1-2; 8 bases fit TRBD1. There are 17 residues in the CDR3. V lost 1 base and J lost 0; bases outside the gene matches: 8. Per the germline V gene, CDR1 is SGHRS and CDR2 is YFSETQ. CDR3 loop: CASSLSTGGTANYGYTF. The DNA of the CDR3 is TGCGCCAGCAGCTTGAGTACAGGGGGTACAGCTAACTATGGCTACACCTTC. The full variable domain, with the rest looked up from reference TRBV5-1 and TRBJ1-2, is KAGVTQTPRYLIKTRGQQVTLSCSPISGHRSVSWYQQTPGQGLQFLFEYFSETQRNKGNFPGRFSGRQFSNSRSEMNVSTLELGDSALYLCASSLSTGGTANYGYTFGSGTRLTVV.

The count of this clone is one. The CDR3 nucleotides are TGTGCCAGCAGTCTGGGACTGGATCTCGGCTACACCTTC. Residues: CASSLGLDLGYTF. The rearrangement uses TRBV7-2 and TRBJ1-2; D perhaps matches TRBD1 (5 bases). Trimming left V 6 bases short and J 8 bases short, with 16 bases between. The CDR3 consists of 13 residues. Germline V gene data show CDR1 as SGHTA and CDR2 as FQGNSA.

V usage is TRBV5-4 and J usage is TRBJ1-2; 10 positions agree with TRBD1. The germline V gene has CDR1 SGHNT and CDR2 YYREEE (reference sequence). Trimming at V came to 7 bases and at J to 7 bases, leaving 7 bases not matched to a gene. The CDR3 covers 13 residues. The CDR3 DNA reads as TGTGCCAGCCATCGGGGACAGGGGTCTGGCTACACCTTC. Protein: CASHRGQGSGYTF.

This clone came up a few times. V and J are TRBV7-9 and TRBJ2-1; weak D call: TRBD1 (5 bases). The germline gives CDR1 SEHNR, CDR2 FQNEAQ (reference sequence). The germline V and J ends were trimmed by 2 bases and 7 bases, with 12 bases remaining between them. This CDR3 has 14 amino acids. The CDR3 region has the DNA TGTGCCAGCAGCTTAAATTCAGGGATAAATGAGCAGTTCTTC. The encoded protein is CASSLNSGINEQFF.

The J gene is TRBJ2-5, the V gene TRBV6-1, with D possibly being TRBD2 (6 bases). CDR3 length: 16 amino acids. V lost 2 bases and J 2 bases, leaving 15 bases between the germline ends. Germline values: CDR1 MNHNS, CDR2 SASEGT. CDR3: CASSELGGTGQETQYF. In nucleotides, the CDR3 is TGTGCCAGCAGTGAATTAGGCGGGACGGGACAAGAGACCCAGTACTTC.

This chain connects TRBV5-1 to TRBJ2-7; TRBD2 matches 9 bases. Germline lookup yields CDR1 SGHRS and CDR2 YFSETQ. Trimming cost V 4 bases and J 1 base; bases outside gene matches: 3. The CDR3 length is 14 residues. The chain's CDR3 is CASSLSGGSYEQYF. The CDR3 DNA sequence: TGCGCCAGCAGCCTTAGCGGGGGTTCCTACGAGCAGTACTTC.

This chain joins TRBV18 and TRBJ1-2; the D gene is possibly TRBD1 (5 bases). The CDR3 is 16 amino acids. CDR1 and CDR2 from the germline V gene are KGHSH and LQKENI. Trimming shortened V by 5 bases and J by 4 bases, and 20 bases separated the two germline ends. The CDR3: CASSIGLGASSYGYTF. The CDR3 coding sequence is TGTGCCAGCTCAATCGGGTTAGGGGCGTCGTCCTATGGCTACACCTTC.

The rearrangement links TRBV7-9 to TRBJ1-2; D perhaps matches TRBD1 (5 bases). Trimming shortened V by 3 bases and J by 4 bases, and 15 bases separated the two germline ends. Germline assignment: CDR1 SEHNR and CDR2 FQNEAQ (reference sequence). The CDR3 extends over 15 amino acids. The CDR3 region has the DNA TGTGCCAGCAGCTTTGGGGGGACTACCTTCTATGGCTACACCTTC. It yields the protein CASSFGGTTFYGYTF.

The CDR3 nucleotides read TGTGCCAGCAGTTCTCGAGTCAGGGGACCCCAAAGCAATGAGCAGTTCTTC. Encoded protein: CASSSRVRGPQSNEQFF. This chain links TRBV27 with TRBJ2-1; perhaps TRBD1 as D (6 bases). The V and J ends lost 4 bases and 6 bases respectively, with 22 bases between them. The CDR3 consists of 17 residues. Looked up from germline, CDR1 is MNHEY and CDR2 is SMNVEV (reference sequence).

This chain uses TRBV4-1 with TRBJ2-1, with 11 bases identical to TRBD2. The CDR3 has 19 residues. Germline CDR1 MGHRA, CDR2 YSYEKL. Germline trimming cut 1 base from V and 1 base from J; bases unmatched to any gene: 9. CDR3 sequence (DNA): TGCGCCAGCAGCCAAGCAGTAGCGGGGGGGCGGGTGTCCTACAATGAGCAGTTCTTC. Amino acids: CASSQAVAGGRVSYNEQFF.